Included here is one TCR beta chain sequence, with context. Its antigen is unidentified. This sample was taken from a study of T cells in localized non-small cell lung cancer. Findings and caveats of the study: Tumor showed lower T cell clonality than uninvolved adjacent lung, where it was highest. Appearances in adjacent lung were noted for a median roughly 50 of the top 100 tumor clones. Without multi-region sequencing, intratumor heterogeneity could not be excluded.

TCRdb's table, derived via immunoSEQ multiplex PCR, lists solely in-frame clones and lacks some. The sample lists approximately 15,000 clones, 75% to 90% occurring once. The V end was cut by 0 bases, the J end by 0 bases, with 9 bases between. This CDR3 spans 16 amino acids. Per germline, CDR1 MNHNS and CDR2 SASEGT. This TCR was sampled from a female donor older than 55 with stage I squamous cell lung carcinoma. The sequencing here drew on peripheral blood, taken before any cancer treatment. This rearrangement joins TRBV6-1 to TRBJ1-5; D remains unclear. Written as DNA, the CDR3 is TGTGCCAGCAGTGAAGCGATGTACGGTAGCAATCAGCCCCAGCATTTT. It is translated as CASSEAMYGSNQPQHF.